This T cell receptor (beta chain) derives from a study of T-cell memory formation after mild COVID-19. General observations from the study: Memory cells collected pre-infection included some clones that later responded, suggesting cross-reactive memory joined.

MiXCR, run by TCRdb on the 5' RACE reads, gives a single entry per CDR3 protein. The sample includes roughly 150,000 distinct CDR3 sequences, under 15% of them seen just once. The V gene's germline CDR1 is SGHVS and CDR2 FNYEAQ. The CDR3 has 14 amino acids. Trimming took off 2 bases at V and 4 bases at J, with 11 bases between the two ends. A word on this clonotype: Antigen unknown.

What was sequenced was PBMCs or a T cell subset sorted from them (not recorded which). The sequence was collected from a man between 18 and 29 years old who had mild COVID-19 (a few samples of this study predate the infection). Cell type and time point are not known. The chain recombines TRBV7-6 with TRBJ2-5; D unclear. DNA of the CDR3: TGTGCCAGCAGCTTAAGTAGGGCTGGAGAGACCCAGTACTTC. This codes for CASSLSRAGETQYF. The variable domain in full, with the rest retrieved from reference TRBV7-6 and TRBJ2-5, is GAGVSQSPRYKVTKRGQDVALRCDPISGHVSLYWYRQALGQGPEFLTYFNYEAQQDKSGLPNDRFSAERPEGSISTLTIQRTEQRDSAMYRCASSLSRAGETQYFGPGTRLLVL.